A single sample is the source of the 3 T cell receptor beta chains below, sequenced in a study of CD8+ T cells in alopecia areata (dated by TCRdb to the late 2010s). The time point label on this specimen signifies: approximately 4 weeks on oral tofacitinib. What the treatment or condition label conveys for this sample: oral pan-JAK inhibitor, 5-10 mg twice daily. The protocol used for the library was the immunoSEQ multiplex PCR assay. RNA was extracted from all samples and reverse transcribed into cDNA as template for TCR sequencing. In TCRdb, the immuneACCESS table is reduced to in-frame sequences with V and J assigned. These tables do not hold every clone; where another copy was compared, an unresolved V gene accounts for under half, and the others remain unexplained. The sample includes about 42,000 clones, with less than 70% observed a single time. The ten largest clones take up 20% to 25% of the sample.

Sequenced material: CD8+ T cells sorted from blood, taken at week 4, from a patient treated with tofacitinib. These receptors were taken from a human donor with alopecia areata.

The gene calls are TRBV7-2 and TRBJ2-7; TRBD1 or TRBD2 may be the D gene (6 bases each). This CDR3 is 14 amino acids long. The germline V gene encodes CDR1 SGHTA and CDR2 FQGNSA. V was cut by 3 bases and J by 2 bases, with 11 bases left in between. CDR3 loop: CASSFRGPPYEQYF. The CDR3 nucleotides read TGTGCCAGCAGCTTTCGGGGGCCCCCCTACGAGCAGTACTTC.

This clone was found a few times. The J gene is TRBJ2-7, the V gene TRBV11-2, with D possibly called TRBD1 or TRBD2 (6 bases each). Trimming stripped 1 base from V and 1 base from J, with 11 bases between. Germline CDR1 and CDR2: SGHAT and FQNNGV. This CDR3 contains 15 residues. The CDR3: CASSLGGGQSYEQYF. The DNA of the CDR3 is TGTGCCAGCAGCTTAGGTGGGGGGCAGTCCTACGAGCAGTACTTC.

This sequence joins TRBV2 and TRBJ2-5; D gene ambiguous. The CDR3 is 10 residues long. The V gene lost 9 bases and the J gene lost 4 bases, with 6 bases spanning the gap. Germline loops: CDR1 SNHLY, CDR2 FYNNEI. CDR3 region: CASLRETQYF. The DNA for the CDR3 is TGTGCCAGTCTTAGAGAGACCCAGTACTTC.